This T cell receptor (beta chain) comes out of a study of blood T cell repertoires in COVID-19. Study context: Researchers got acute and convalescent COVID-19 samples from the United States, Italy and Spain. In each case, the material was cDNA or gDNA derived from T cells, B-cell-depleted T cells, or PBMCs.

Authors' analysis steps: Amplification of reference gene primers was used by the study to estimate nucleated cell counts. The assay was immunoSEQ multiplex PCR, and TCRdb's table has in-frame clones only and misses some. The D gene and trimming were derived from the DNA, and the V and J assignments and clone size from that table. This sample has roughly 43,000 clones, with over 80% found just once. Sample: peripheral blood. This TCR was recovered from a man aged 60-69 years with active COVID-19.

The CDR3 coding sequence is TGTGCCAGCAGGGACAGGGCCCGGGCGGGCTACACCTTC. It encodes CASRDRARAGYTF. The rearrangement uses TRBV28 and TRBJ1-2; 8 bases agree with TRBD1. Germline assignment: CDR1 MDHEN and CDR2 SYDVKM. Unmatched junction bases numbered 8, after V lost 6 bases and J lost 8 bases. The length of the CDR3 is 13 residues.